The present entry profiles one T cell receptor (beta chain) with its context. As defined, naive CD8 cells were CD45RO-negative and positively selected for CCR7, with terminally differentiated effector memory CD45RA+ cells excluded. All donors were Caucasian adults living in Nashville, Tennessee. The authors loaded around 220 ng DNA, 25,000 to 30,000 T cell genomes, into sorted-subset replicate PCRs. TCRdb's copy holds only in-frame clones and misses some; the assay was immunoSEQ multiplex PCR. The table lists 1.5 million to 2.5 million clones, approximately 94% of them singletons. These data belong to a study of shared clonotypes between healthy human individuals. This CDR3 has 16 residues. Trimming at V came to 5 bases and at J to 2 bases, leaving 5 bases not matched to a gene. Germline V gene sequence: CDR1 SGHVS, CDR2 FQNEAQ.

V is TRBV7-8 and J is TRBJ2-1, with 11 bases that match TRBD1. The clonotype was recovered from a man aged 18 to 30 in good health. Specimen: naive CD8+ T cells sorted from blood. This CDR3 reads CASSPGQGAPYNEQFF. DNA of the CDR3: TGTGCCAGCAGCCCCGGACAGGGGGCTCCCTACAATGAGCAGTTCTTC.